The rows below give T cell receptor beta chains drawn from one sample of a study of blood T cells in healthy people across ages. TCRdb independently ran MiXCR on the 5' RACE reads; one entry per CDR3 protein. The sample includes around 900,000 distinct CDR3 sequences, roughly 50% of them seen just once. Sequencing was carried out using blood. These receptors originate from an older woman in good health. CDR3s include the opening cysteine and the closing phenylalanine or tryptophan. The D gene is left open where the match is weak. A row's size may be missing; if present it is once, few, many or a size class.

CDR3: CAGSLTSGQETQYF
DNA: TGTGCCGGCAGTTTAACTAGCGGCCAAGAGACCCAGTACTTC
V: TRBV12-3/TRBV12-4
J: TRBJ2-5
D: TRBD2
size: .

CDR3: CASSSGQGATNEAQYF
DNA: TGTGCCAGCAGTTCGGGACAGGGGGCAACAAATGAGGCCCAGTACTTC
V: TRBV28
J: TRBJ2-5
D: TRBD1
size: .

CDR3: CASSQVPLRELFF
DNA: TGCGCCAGCAGCCAAGTCCCTTTGAGGGAGCTGTTTTTT
V: TRBV4-1
J: TRBJ2-2
D: .
size: .

CDR3: CATSRDRGRQETQYF
DNA: TGTGCCACCAGCAGAGATCGGGGGAGACAAGAGACCCAGTACTTC
V: TRBV15
J: TRBJ2-5
D: .
size: .

CDR3: CASSLAGTGVHEQFF
DNA: TGCGCCAGCAGCTTGGCCGGGACAGGGGTCCATGAGCAGTTCTTC
V: TRBV5-1
J: TRBJ2-1
D: TRBD1
size: few

CDR3: CRMTSGRGDTQYF
DNA: TGCAGGATGACTAGCGGGAGGGGAGATACGCAGTATTTT
V: TRBV20-1
J: TRBJ2-3
D: TRBD2
size: .

CDR3: CASSVGQGATVGEQYF
DNA: TGTGCCAGCAGCGTGGGACAGGGGGCGACGGTTGGCGAGCAGTACTTC
V: TRBV9
J: TRBJ2-7
D: TRBD1
size: .

CDR3: CASRGMWTEETQYF
DNA: TGTGCCAGCAGGGGGATGTGGACCGAAGAGACCCAGTACTTC
V: TRBV27
J: TRBJ2-5
D: .
size: .

CDR3: CASSQLTPARTQYF
DNA: TGCGCCAGCAGCCAATTGACACCGGCGCGGACCCAGTACTTC
V: TRBV4-1
J: TRBJ2-5
D: .
size: .

CDR3: CATSLGGQGARTEAFF
DNA: TGTGCCACCAGCCTTGGGGGACAGGGGGCGAGGACTGAAGCTTTCTTT
V: TRBV15
J: TRBJ1-1
D: TRBD1
size: .

CDR3: CSVVGADGRGNTEAFF
DNA: TGCAGCGTTGTCGGAGCAGACGGGCGGGGAAACACTGAAGCTTTCTTT
V: TRBV29-1
J: TRBJ1-1
D: .
size: .

CDR3: CSARPPIDTQYF
DNA: TGCAGTGCTAGGCCCCCGATAGATACGCAGTATTTT
V: TRBV20-1
J: TRBJ2-3
D: .
size: .

CDR3: CASSPGTPYGYTF
DNA: TGTGCCAGCAGCCCTGGGACACCGTATGGCTACACCTTC
V: TRBV7-9
J: TRBJ1-2
D: .
size: few

CDR3: CSVEDPFLGTQYF
DNA: TGCAGCGTTGAAGATCCCTTTTTGGGGACCCAGTACTTC
V: TRBV29-1
J: TRBJ2-5
D: .
size: .

CDR3: CASSKLLLGSKNIQYF
DNA: TGTGCCAGCAGCAAATTATTACTGGGATCCAAAAACATTCAGTACTTC
V: TRBV21-1
J: TRBJ2-4
D: .
size: .

CDR3: CASSQDWEGEDHNEQFF
DNA: TGTGCCAGCAGCCAAGATTGGGAAGGGGAAGACCACAATGAGCAGTTCTTC
V: TRBV3-1
J: TRBJ2-1
D: .
size: .

CDR3: CSARVLAGKFTDTQYF
DNA: TGCAGTGCTAGAGTACTAGCGGGCAAATTTACAGATACGCAGTATTTT
V: TRBV20-1
J: TRBJ2-3
D: TRBD2
size: .

CDR3: CSAVLWGTQETQYF
DNA: TGCAGTGCCGTCCTATGGGGGACCCAAGAGACCCAGTACTTC
V: TRBV20-1
J: TRBJ2-5
D: .
size: .

CDR3: CASSLGQNYEQYF
DNA: TGTGCCAGCAGCTTGGGACAAAACTACGAGCAGTACTTC
V: TRBV27
J: TRBJ2-7
D: .
size: many

CDR3: CSASGRGYNEQFF
DNA: TGCAGTGCTAGCGGGAGGGGCTACAATGAGCAGTTCTTC
V: TRBV20-1
J: TRBJ2-1
D: TRBD2
size: .

CDR3: CSARDGYRKNIQYF
DNA: TGCAGTGCTAGAGATGGGTATAGAAAAAACATTCAGTACTTC
V: TRBV20-1
J: TRBJ2-4
D: .
size: .

CDR3: CASSLAAGTNYGYTF
DNA: TGCGCCAGCAGCTTGGCCGCAGGGACTAACTATGGCTACACCTTC
V: TRBV5-1
J: TRBJ1-2
D: .
size: .

CDR3: CAISDLGRYEQYF
DNA: TGTGCCATCAGTGATTTGGGCAGATACGAGCAGTACTTC
V: TRBV10-3
J: TRBJ2-7
D: .
size: few

CDR3: CASSLAPTDNNQPQHF
DNA: TGCGCCAGCAGCTTGGCCCCCACAGATAACAATCAGCCCCAGCATTTT
V: TRBV5-1
J: TRBJ1-5
D: .
size: many

CDR3: CASSLDGGINEQFF
DNA: TGTGCCAGCAGCTTAGACGGGGGGATAAATGAGCAGTTCTTC
V: TRBV7-2
J: TRBJ2-1
D: TRBD2
size: .

CDR3: CASSPTGPDGYTF
DNA: TGTGCCAGCTCACCTACAGGGCCTGATGGCTACACCTTC
V: TRBV18
J: TRBJ1-2
D: .
size: .

CDR3: CSASGGSNNEQFF
DNA: TGCAGTGCTAGCGGGGGCTCCAACAATGAGCAGTTCTTC
V: TRBV20-1
J: TRBJ2-1
D: .
size: once

CDR3: CASSGSHGEVEEQYF
DNA: TGTGCCAGCAGCGGTAGTCACGGAGAAGTCGAAGAGCAGTACTTC
V: TRBV9
J: TRBJ2-5
D: .
size: .

CDR3: CATSAGSERVEQYF
DNA: TGTGCCACCAGTGCGGGGTCGGAGCGCGTCGAGCAGTACTTC
V: TRBV24-1
J: TRBJ2-7
D: .
size: .